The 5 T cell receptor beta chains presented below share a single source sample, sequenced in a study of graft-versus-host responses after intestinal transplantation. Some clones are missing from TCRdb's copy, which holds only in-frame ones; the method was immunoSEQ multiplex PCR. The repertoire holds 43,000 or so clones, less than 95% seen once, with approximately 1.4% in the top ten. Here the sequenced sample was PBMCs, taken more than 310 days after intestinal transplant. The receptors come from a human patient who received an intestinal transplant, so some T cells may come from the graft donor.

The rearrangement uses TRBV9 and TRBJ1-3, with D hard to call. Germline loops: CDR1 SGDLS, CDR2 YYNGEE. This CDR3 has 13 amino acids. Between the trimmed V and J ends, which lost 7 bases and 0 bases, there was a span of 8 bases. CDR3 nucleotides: TGTGCCAGCGGAGAGTCCTCTGGAAACACCATATATTTT. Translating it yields CASGESSGNTIYF.

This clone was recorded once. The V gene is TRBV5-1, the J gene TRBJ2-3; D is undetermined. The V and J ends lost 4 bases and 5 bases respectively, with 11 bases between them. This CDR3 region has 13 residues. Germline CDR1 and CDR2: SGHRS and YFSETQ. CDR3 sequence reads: CASSPEPEDTQYF. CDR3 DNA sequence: TGCGCCAGCAGCCCGGAACCAGAAGATACGCAGTATTTT. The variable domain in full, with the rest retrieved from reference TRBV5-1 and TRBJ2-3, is KAGVTQTPRYLIKTRGQQVTLSCSPISGHRSVSWYQQTPGQGLQFLFEYFSETQRNKGNFPGRFSGRQFSNSRSEMNVSTLELGDSALYLCASSPEPEDTQYFGPGTRLTVL.

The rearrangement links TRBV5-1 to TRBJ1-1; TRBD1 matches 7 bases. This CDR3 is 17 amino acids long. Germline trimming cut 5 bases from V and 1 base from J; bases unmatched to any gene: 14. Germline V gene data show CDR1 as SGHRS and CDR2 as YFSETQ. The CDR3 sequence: CASRLRWTGEGNTEAFF. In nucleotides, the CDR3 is TGCGCCAGCAGATTACGTTGGACAGGTGAAGGGAACACTGAAGCTTTCTTT.

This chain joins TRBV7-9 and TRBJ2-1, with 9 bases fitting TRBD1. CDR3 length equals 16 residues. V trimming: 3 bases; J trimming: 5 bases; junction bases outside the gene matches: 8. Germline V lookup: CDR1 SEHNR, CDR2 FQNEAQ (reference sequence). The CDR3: CASSFYGQGPNNEQFF. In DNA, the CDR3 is TGTGCCAGCAGCTTTTACGGACAGGGGCCGAACAATGAGCAGTTCTTC. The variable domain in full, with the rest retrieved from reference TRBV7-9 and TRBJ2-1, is DTGVSQNPRHKITKRGQNVTFRCDPISEHNRLYWYRQTLGQGPEFLTYFQNEAQLEKSRLLSDRFSAERPKGSFSTLEIQRTEQGDSAMYLCASSFYGQGPNNEQFFGPGTRLTVL.

The DNA for the CDR3 is TGTGCCAGCAGTTCAACAGGGTTCGCAGCTTTCTTT. It encodes CASSSTGFAAFF. The V and J genes are TRBV28 and TRBJ1-1; tentatively, D is TRBD1 (6 bases). The CDR3 is 12 residues long. V lost 4 bases to trimming and J lost 10 bases, with 13 bases between them. From germline, CDR1 is MDHEN and CDR2 SYDVKM.